The TCR beta chain under discussion was sequenced for a study of shared clonotypes between healthy human individuals. The naive CD8 subset, CD45RO-negative cells positively selected for CCR7, excluded terminally differentiated effector memory CD45RA+ cells. Donors included only healthy HIV-negative adults lacking recent acute infections or vaccinations. This CDR3 has 16 amino acids. Replicate PCRs run on sorted subsets employed roughly 190 ng DNA, 25,000 to 35,000 T cell genomes. In the study's own analysis: There were no quality scores in the junction-only immunoSEQ sequences, so filtering differed. Using immunoSEQ multiplex PCR, the repertoire was profiled, and TCRdb retains in-frame clones only, with some absent. V, J and clone size reflect that table, while D and trimming were determined from the DNA. The table lists about 2,100,000 clones, just over 90% of them singletons, with roughly 1.7% in the top ten.

Sequencing input: naive CD8+ T cells from PBMCs. This chain uses TRBV21-1 with TRBJ1-2; TRBD1, the D gene given by the table, was not confirmed from the DNA. TRBV21-1 is tagged as a pseudogene. The TCR originated in a man aged 18 to 29 in good health. Some clones in this sample may be carry-over from other donors' samples. The CDR3 DNA reads as TGTGCCAGCAGCTACAGGCAGGCAGGGGGCGCGGGCGGCTACACCTTC. Protein sequence: CASSYRQAGGAGGYTF.